These 17 T cell receptor beta chains originate from one sample sequenced in a study of blood T cell repertoires in COVID-19. The data were produced by immunoSEQ multiplex PCR, yet TCRdb's version contains in-frame clones alone and is incomplete. This sample has about 150,000 clones, with roughly 84% found just once. The source material was peripheral blood. Every receptor here comes from a human donor with acute or convalescent COVID-19. The donor label of this sample is uncertain.

V usage is TRBV7-8 and J usage is TRBJ1-5; tentatively, D is TRBD1 (5 bases). The germline V gene has CDR1 SGHVS and CDR2 FQNEAQ. Deletions cut 3 bases from V and 4 bases from J, with 16 bases between. The CDR3 is 16 residues long. As DNA, the CDR3 is TGTGCCAGCAGCTTTTCACCCCTGGGGGGGAATCAGCCCCAGCATTTT. It is translated as CASSFSPLGGNQPQHF.

The chain has TRBV5-1 and TRBJ2-3, with TRBD1 matching over 7 bases. V trimming: 7 bases; J trimming: 0 bases; junction bases outside the gene matches: 5. The CDR3 has 14 amino acids. Germline V gives CDR1 SGHRS, CDR2 YFSETQ. CDR3 loop: CASRPGQSTDTQYF. The CDR3 nucleotides are TGCGCCAGCCGACCGGGACAGAGCACAGATACGCAGTATTTT.

J is TRBJ1-3 and V is TRBV7-2; perhaps TRBD1 as D (5 bases). This CDR3 has 16 amino acids. The germline V gene has CDR1 SGHTA and CDR2 FQGNSA. Trimming removed 1 base at V and 0 bases at J, with 10 bases between. The CDR3 sequence: CASSLGMGGSGNTIYF. CDR3 nucleotide sequence: TGTGCCAGCAGCTTAGGAATGGGGGGCTCTGGAAACACCATATATTTT.

V gene TRBV11-3 combines with J gene TRBJ2-7, with TRBD1 matching over 9 bases. J gave up 3 bases and V 3 bases, and 3 bases lay outside the gene matches. This CDR3 region has 14 residues. Germline-derived CDR1 and CDR2 are SGHNT and YENEEA. For the CDR3, the DNA is TGTGCCAGCAGCTTTGACAGGGGGAACTACGAGCAGTACGTC. This codes for CASSFDRGNYEQYV.

The CDR3 is CASSFRDRDNEKLFF. The CDR3 nucleotides are TGTGCCAGCAGTTTCAGGGATCGAGATAATGAAAAACTGTTTTTT. V usage is TRBV6-5 and J usage is TRBJ1-4; the D gene is possibly TRBD1 (5 bases). The V end lost 4 bases, the J end lost 4 bases, and 13 bases lay between the germline ends. The CDR3 is 15 amino acids. Germline assignment: CDR1 MNHEY and CDR2 SVGAGI.

CDR3 DNA sequence: TGTGCCAGCAGTTACGGGACAGGGTGGAACACTGAAGCTTTCTTT. It translates to CASSYGTGWNTEAFF. This chain uses TRBV6-5 with TRBJ1-1; TRBD1 matches at 9 bases. The CDR3 runs 15 residues. J lost 1 base, V lost 2 bases, and 2 bases had no gene match. Germline V lookup: CDR1 MNHEY, CDR2 SVGAGI.

This rearrangement joins TRBV7-5 to TRBJ1-2; TRBD1 reflects the table's D call only, with no check against the DNA. TRBV7-5 represents a pseudogene. The length of the CDR3 is 15 residues. CDR3: CARSTHRGANYGYTF. The CDR3 DNA is TGTGCCAGAAGCACCCACAGGGGAGCTAACTATGGCTACACCTTC.

The J gene is TRBJ2-3, the V gene TRBV7-9, with a weak D call TRBD2 (5 bases). The CDR3 consists of 19 residues. V lost 8 bases and J lost 3, with 30 bases in between. CDR1 is SEHNR and CDR2 is FQNEAQ in the germline V gene (reference sequence). CDR3: CASAKYTGISDRRTDTQYF. DNA for the CDR3: TGTGCCAGCGCAAAATACACGGGGATAAGTGACCGTCGGACAGATACGCAGTATTTT.

The rearrangement uses TRBV27 and TRBJ1-4; no clear D gene. With 5 bases removed from V and 2 bases from J, the gap between germline ends came to 12 bases. This CDR3 is built from 15 residues. Germline assignment: CDR1 MNHEY and CDR2 SMNVEV (reference sequence). CDR3: CASSLRAATNEKLFF. For the CDR3, the DNA is TGTGCCAGCAGTCTGAGGGCGGCCACTAATGAAAAACTGTTTTTT.

The chain recombines TRBV5-5 with TRBJ1-5; 7 nucleotides match TRBD1. CDR1 and CDR2 from the germline V gene are SGHKS and YYEKEE (reference sequence). V lost 0 bases and J lost 2; bases outside the gene matches: 8. The CDR3 covers 17 residues. The CDR3 DNA reads TGTGCCAGCAGCTTGGGAGGCAGGGGGATCCGCAATCAGCCCCAGCATTTT. As protein: CASSLGGRGIRNQPQHF.

V and J are TRBV7-2 and TRBJ1-2; TRBD1 aligns across 9 bases. CDR3 length equals 16 residues. The J segment lost 7 bases and the V segment lost 2 bases, leaving 11 bases of the junction unmatched. Germline CDR1 and CDR2: SGHTA and FQGNSA. The CDR3 loop is CASSLRPGQGGGGYTF. The CDR3 DNA sequence: TGTGCCAGCAGCTTAAGACCGGGACAGGGAGGAGGTGGCTACACCTTC.

V is TRBV19 and J is TRBJ1-2, with 7 nucleotides matching TRBD1. There are 13 residues in the CDR3. V shed 6 bases, J shed 5 bases, and the junction held 6 bases outside the gene matches. Germline V gene sequence: CDR1 LNHDA, CDR2 SQIVND (reference sequence). CDR3 in DNA: TGTGCCAGTAGGCCGGGACAGAGATATGGCTACACCTTC. Translating gives CASRPGQRYGYTF.

V is TRBV9 and J is TRBJ2-5; TRBD2 agrees at 13 bases. There are 15 residues in the CDR3. V lost 4 bases, J lost 4 bases, and 4 bases stayed unmatched. Germline V lookup: CDR1 SGDLS, CDR2 YYNGEE. The CDR3 coding sequence is TGTGCCAGCAGCTCTACTAGCGGGAGGGCAGAGACCCAGTACTTC. It encodes CASSSTSGRAETQYF.

The chain is built from TRBV5-8 and TRBJ1-2, with TRBD1 matching over 10 bases. The trim removed 2 bases at V and 5 bases at J, leaving 6 bases unmatched. The germline CDR1 and CDR2 sequences are SGHTS and YDEGEE. The CDR3 is 15 amino acids. CDR3 DNA sequence: TGTGCCAGCAGCTTAAGGGACAGGGGACGGTATGGCTACACCTTC. This translates into CASSLRDRGRYGYTF.

The chain combines TRBV29-1 with TRBJ1-2; D may be TRBD1 (5 bases). This CDR3 has 13 amino acids. Germline V lookup: CDR1 SQVTM, CDR2 ANQGSEA. The ends were cut back, 1 base at V and 4 bases at J, with 10 bases in the middle. The DNA of the CDR3 is TGCAGCGTTGAAGGGGGACTATTCTATGGCTACACCTTC. Protein sequence: CSVEGGLFYGYTF.

The V gene is TRBV7-9, the J gene TRBJ1-3; 8 bases align to TRBD1. Germline values: CDR1 SEHNR, CDR2 FQNEAQ (reference sequence). Germline trimming cut 5 bases from V and 2 bases from J; bases unmatched to any gene: 5. The CDR3 runs to 15 residues. This chain's CDR3 is CASSMTGQAGNTIYF. CDR3 coding DNA: TGTGCCAGCAGCATGACGGGACAGGCTGGAAACACCATATATTTT.

This chain uses TRBV10-1 with TRBJ1-1; TRBD1 matches at 7 bases. Germline CDR1 is WNHNN and CDR2 is SYGVQD (reference sequence). The CDR3 sequence is 16 residues long. V shed 3 bases and J 11 bases; nucleotides not matched to a gene: 18. CDR3 sequence (DNA): TGCGCCAGCAGTGAAGGTACAGGGGCTAAGGCTGAAATGGCTTTCTTT. Protein: CASSEGTGAKAEMAFF.